Listed here is a single T cell receptor beta chain. Antigen specificity is unknown. No infections or other immune events were documented during collection. The entry originates in a study of identifying expanded T cells in peripheral blood. Study results and caveats: About 1.2 clones differed between technical replicates, versus around 16 and 19 over time.

This table comes from immunoSEQ multiplex PCR, and its TCRdb copy is limited to in-frame clones, with some not included. Of 60,000 to 80,000 clones listed, roughly nine tenths are singletons. The CDR3 is made up of 18 amino acids. With V trimmed by 9 bases and J by 3 bases, 14 bases remained unmatched. CDR1 is WNHNN and CDR2 is SYGVQD in the germline V gene (reference sequence). This rearrangement joins TRBV10-1 to TRBJ2-2; 12 positions agree with TRBD2. The source of this sequence is a person between 18 and 75 years old in good health. Sequenced sample: blood. This chain's CDR3 is CASQTSGSLGPHTGELFF. The CDR3 coding sequence is TGCGCCAGTCAGACTAGCGGGAGTTTGGGGCCGCACACCGGGGAGCTGTTTTTT.